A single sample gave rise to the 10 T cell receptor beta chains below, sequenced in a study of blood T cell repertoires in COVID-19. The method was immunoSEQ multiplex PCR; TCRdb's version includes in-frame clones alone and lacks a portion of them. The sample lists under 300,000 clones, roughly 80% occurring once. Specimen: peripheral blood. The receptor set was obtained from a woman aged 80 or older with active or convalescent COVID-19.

CDR3 amino acids: CASSLRDKIQETQYF. Here the CDR3 DNA reads TGTGCCAGCAGTCTTAGAGACAAGATACAAGAGACCCAGTACTTC. V is TRBV7-6 and J is TRBJ2-5; no clear D gene. The CDR3 runs to 15 residues. Germline V CDR1 and CDR2: SGHVS, FNYEAQ. V was pared by 6 bases and J by 2 bases, with 16 bases between.

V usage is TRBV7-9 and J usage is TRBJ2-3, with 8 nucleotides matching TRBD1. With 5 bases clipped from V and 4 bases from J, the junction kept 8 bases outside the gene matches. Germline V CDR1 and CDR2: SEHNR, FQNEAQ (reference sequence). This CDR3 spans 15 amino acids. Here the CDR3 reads CASSDGTGWADTQYF. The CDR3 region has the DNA TGTGCCAGCAGCGACGGGACAGGCTGGGCAGATACGCAGTATTTT.

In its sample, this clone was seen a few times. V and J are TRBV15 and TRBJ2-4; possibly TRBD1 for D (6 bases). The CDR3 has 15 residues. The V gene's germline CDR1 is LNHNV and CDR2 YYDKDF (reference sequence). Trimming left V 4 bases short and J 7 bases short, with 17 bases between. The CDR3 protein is CATSTRSTGYNIQYF. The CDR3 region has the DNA TGTGCCACCAGCACGAGAAGTACAGGGTACAACATTCAGTACTTC.

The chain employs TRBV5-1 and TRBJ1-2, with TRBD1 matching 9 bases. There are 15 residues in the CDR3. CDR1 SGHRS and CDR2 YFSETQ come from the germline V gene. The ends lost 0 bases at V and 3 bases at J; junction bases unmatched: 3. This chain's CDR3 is CASSLEQGAYYGYTF. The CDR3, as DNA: TGCGCCAGCAGCTTGGAACAGGGGGCCTACTATGGCTACACCTTC.

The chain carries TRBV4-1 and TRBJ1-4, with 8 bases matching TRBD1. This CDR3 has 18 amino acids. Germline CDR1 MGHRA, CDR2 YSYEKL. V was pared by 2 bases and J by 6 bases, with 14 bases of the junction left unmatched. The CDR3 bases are TGCGCCAGCAGCCAAACCTTTATAAGACAGGGGAAGGATGAAAAACTGTTTTTT. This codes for CASSQTFIRQGKDEKLFF.

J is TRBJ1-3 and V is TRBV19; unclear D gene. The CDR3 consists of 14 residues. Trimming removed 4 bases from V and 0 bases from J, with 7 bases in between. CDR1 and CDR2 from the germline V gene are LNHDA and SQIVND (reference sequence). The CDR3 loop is CASSTGYSGNTIYF. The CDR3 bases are TGTGCCAGTAGTACAGGTTACTCTGGAAACACCATATATTTT.

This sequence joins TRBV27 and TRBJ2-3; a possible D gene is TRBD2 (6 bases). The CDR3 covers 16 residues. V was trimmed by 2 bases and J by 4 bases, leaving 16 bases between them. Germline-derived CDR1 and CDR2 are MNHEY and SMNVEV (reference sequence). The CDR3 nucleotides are TGTGCCAGCAGTTTACTCCGACATAGCGGTGCAGATACGCAGTATTTT. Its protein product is CASSLLRHSGADTQYF.

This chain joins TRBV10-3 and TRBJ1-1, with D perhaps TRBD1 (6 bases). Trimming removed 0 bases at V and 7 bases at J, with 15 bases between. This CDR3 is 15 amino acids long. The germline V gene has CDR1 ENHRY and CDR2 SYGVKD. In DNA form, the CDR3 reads TGTGCCATCAGTGAGTCACGACAGGATGCTAGTGAAGCTTTCTTT. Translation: CAISESRQDASEAFF.

CDR3 loop: CASAGGTQETQYF. Written as DNA, the CDR3 is TGCGCCAGCGCCGGCGGCACCCAAGAGACCCAGTACTTC. V and J are TRBV5-1 and TRBJ2-5; D is unclear. V was clipped by 7 bases and J by 1 base, with 11 bases between them. This CDR3 has 13 amino acids. The germline V gene has CDR1 SGHRS and CDR2 YFSETQ.

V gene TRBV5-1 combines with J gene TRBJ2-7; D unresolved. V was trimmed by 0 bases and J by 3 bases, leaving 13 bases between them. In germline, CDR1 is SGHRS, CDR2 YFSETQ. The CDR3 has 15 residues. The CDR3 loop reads CASSLGGEQYYEQYF. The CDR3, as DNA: TGCGCCAGCAGCTTGGGTGGCGAACAGTACTACGAGCAGTACTTC.